Listed below are T cell receptor beta chains from one sample, sequenced in a study of shared clonotypes between healthy human individuals. Sequencing used immunoSEQ multiplex PCR; TCRdb keeps in-frame clones, though not all of them. The data hold 2.5 million or so clones, with over 85% observed a single time. Material: naive CD4+ T cells sorted from blood. These receptors were obtained from a man younger than 30 in good health. The CDR3 runs from the conserved cysteine through the conserved F or W. A D gene is named only where the DNA matches it firmly. Not every row has a clone size; where given, it reads once, few, many or a size class.

TRBV6-1	TRBJ1-2	NA	NA	CASSTGLVYGYTF	TGTGCCAGCTCTACAGGGCTTGTCTATGGCTACACCTTC
TRBV6-5	TRBJ2-7	TRBD1	NA	CASSYSGQGAHEQYF	TGTGCCAGCAGTTACTCCGGACAGGGGGCTCACGAGCAGTACTTC
TRBV5-1	TRBJ2-2	NA	NA	CASSAAGASNTGELFF	TGCGCCAGCAGCGCCGCGGGGGCCTCGAACACCGGGGAGCTGTTTTTT
TRBV6-1	TRBJ2-3	NA	NA	CASSVASSTDTQYF	TGTGCCAGCAGTGTTGCGAGTAGCACAGATACGCAGTATTTT
TRBV5-4	TRBJ2-2	TRBD1	NA	CASSRTGEPTGELFF	TGTGCCAGCAGCCGGACAGGCGAACCCACCGGGGAGCTGTTTTTT
TRBV19	TRBJ2-3	NA	NA	CASSHDGPRTDTQYF	TGTGCCAGTAGCCACGACGGCCCCCGCACAGATACGCAGTATTTT
TRBV4-3	TRBJ1-4	TRBD1	once	CASSHILPGQANEKLFF	TGCGCCAGCAGCCACATCCTCCCGGGACAGGCTAATGAAAAACTGTTTTTT
TRBV25-1	TRBJ1-2	NA	NA	CASSPGNGYTF	TGTGCCAGCAGCCCAGGGAATGGCTACACCTTC
TRBV11-1	TRBJ2-4	NA	NA	CASSTRGGAKNIQYF	TGTGCCAGCAGCACTAGGGGGGGAGCCAAAAACATTCAGTACTTC
TRBV18	TRBJ1-4	NA	NA	CASSPPEATNEKLFF	TGTGCCAGCTCACCACCGGAGGCAACTAATGAAAAACTGTTTTTT
TRBV11-2	TRBJ2-7	NA	once	CASSLGWVDYEQYF	TGTGCCAGCAGCTTAGGTTGGGTTGACTACGAGCAGTACTTC
TRBV19	TRBJ1-4	NA	NA	CASSIDSGAGEKLFF	TGTGCCAGTAGTATAGATTCGGGGGCAGGGGAAAAACTGTTTTTT
TRBV6-1	TRBJ2-7	NA	NA	CASMRTGQSYEQYF	TGTGCCAGCATGCGAACAGGACAGTCCTACGAGCAGTACTTC
TRBV29-1	TRBJ1-2	TRBD1	NA	CSVSQGDGGYTF	TGTAGCGTTTCCCAGGGGGATGGTGGCTACACCTTC
TRBV2	TRBJ2-7	NA	NA	CASSVSRESEQYF	TGTGCCAGCAGTGTCTCCCGTGAGTCCGAGCAGTACTTC
TRBV6-1	TRBJ1-2	NA	NA	CASKAWSYGYTF	TGTGCCAGCAAGGCCTGGAGCTATGGCTACACCTTC
TRBV20-1	TRBJ2-1	NA	NA	CSASQANEQFF	TGCAGTGCTAGTCAAGCAAATGAGCAGTTCTTC
TRBV6-1	TRBJ1-3	NA	NA	CASSGGLVNGNTIYF	TGTGCCAGCAGCGGCGGACTAGTCAATGGAAACACCATATATTTT
TRBV5-1	TRBJ1-2	NA	NA	CASQPTPNYGYTF	TGCGCCAGCCAGCCTACGCCTAACTATGGCTACACCTTC